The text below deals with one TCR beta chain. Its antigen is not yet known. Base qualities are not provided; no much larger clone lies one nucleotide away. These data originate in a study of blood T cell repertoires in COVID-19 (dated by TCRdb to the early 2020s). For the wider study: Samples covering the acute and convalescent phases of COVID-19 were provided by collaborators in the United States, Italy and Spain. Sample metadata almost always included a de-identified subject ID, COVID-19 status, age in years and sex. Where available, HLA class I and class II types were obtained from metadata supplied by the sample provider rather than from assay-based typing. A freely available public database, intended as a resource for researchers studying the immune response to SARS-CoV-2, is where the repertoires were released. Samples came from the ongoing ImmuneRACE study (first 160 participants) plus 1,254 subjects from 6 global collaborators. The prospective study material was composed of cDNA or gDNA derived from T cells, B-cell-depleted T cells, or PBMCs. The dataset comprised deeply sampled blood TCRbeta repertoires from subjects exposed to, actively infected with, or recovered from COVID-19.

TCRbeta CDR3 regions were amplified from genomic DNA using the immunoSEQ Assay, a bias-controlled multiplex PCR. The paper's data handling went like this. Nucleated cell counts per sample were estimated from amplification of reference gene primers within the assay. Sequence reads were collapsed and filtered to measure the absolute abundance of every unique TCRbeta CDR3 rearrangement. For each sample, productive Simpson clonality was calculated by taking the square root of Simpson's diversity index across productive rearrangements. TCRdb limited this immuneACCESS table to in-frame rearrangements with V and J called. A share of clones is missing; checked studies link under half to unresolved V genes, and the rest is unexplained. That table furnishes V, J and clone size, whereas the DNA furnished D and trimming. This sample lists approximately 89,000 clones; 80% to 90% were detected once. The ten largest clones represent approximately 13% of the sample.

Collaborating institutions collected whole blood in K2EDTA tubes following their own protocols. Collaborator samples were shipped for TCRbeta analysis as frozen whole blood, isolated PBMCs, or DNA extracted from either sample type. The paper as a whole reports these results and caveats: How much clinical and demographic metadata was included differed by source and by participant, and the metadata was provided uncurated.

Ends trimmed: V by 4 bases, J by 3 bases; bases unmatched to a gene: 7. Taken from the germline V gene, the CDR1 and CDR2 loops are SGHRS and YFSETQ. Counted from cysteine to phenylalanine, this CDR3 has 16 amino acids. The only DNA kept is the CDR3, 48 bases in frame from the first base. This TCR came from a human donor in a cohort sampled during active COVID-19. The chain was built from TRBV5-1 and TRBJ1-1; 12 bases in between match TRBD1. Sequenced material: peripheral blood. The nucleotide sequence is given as TGCGCCAGCAGCGAGGGGACAGGGGGCCTGGACACTGAAGCTTTCTTT. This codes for CASSEGTGGLDTEAFF.